The sequence of this T cell receptor (beta chain) was determined in a study of beta chain features in type 1 diabetes. Sequencing targeted expressed TCRB transcripts, as all isolated RNA had been reverse transcribed. Some clones are missing from TCRdb's copy, which holds only in-frame ones; the method was immunoSEQ multiplex PCR. The sample contains 150,000 or so clones, 7% to 10% of which appear only once. Per the germline V gene, CDR1 is SEHNR and CDR2 is FQNEAQ (reference sequence). The trim removed 5 bases at V and 7 bases at J, leaving 3 bases unmatched. The CDR3 is 13 amino acids. This receptor was obtained from a man aged 18 to 30 in good health. The sample taken for sequencing was central memory CD4+ T cells from blood. J is TRBJ2-4 and V is TRBV7-9; TRBD2 agrees at 9 bases. The CDR3 loop reads CASSAGTSNIQYF. In DNA, the CDR3 is TGTGCCAGCAGCGCCGGGACTAGCAACATTCAGTACTTC.